This T cell receptor beta chain was sequenced for a study of cytomegalovirus exposure and HLA in healthy donors. Regarding the study as a whole: As immune exposure information, only CMV serostatus was available.

The PCR contained 60 Vbeta and 13 Jbeta primers. In the source study's methods: Some 10 million of the roughly 80 million unique TCR beta chains counted in a later analysis were shared. The repertoire was sequenced with immunoSEQ multiplex PCR; TCRdb's copy has only in-frame clones and lacks some. The V and J calls and clone size are taken from that table; D and trimming were inferred from the DNA. The sample contains 150,000 to 200,000 clones, more than 60% of which appear only once. Healthy donors of bone marrow made up the group. The CDR3 contains 14 residues. The germline CDR1 and CDR2 sequences are LNHDA and SQIVND (reference sequence). The V end was cut by 8 bases, the J end by 1 base, with 14 bases between. Turning to this clone: Its cognate antigen is unknown.

The TCR comes from a woman aged 25-40 years in good health and CMV-seronegative. The sample consisted of PBMCs. V is TRBV19 and J is TRBJ1-2; the D gene is possibly TRBD1 (6 bases). The CDR3 nucleotides read TGTGCCAGTCGAAGAACACAGGGTAACTATGGCTACACCTTC. Translating it yields CASRRTQGNYGYTF. Complete variable domain (other parts from reference TRBV19 and TRBJ1-2): DGGITQSPKYLFRKEGQNVTLSCEQNLNHDAMYWYRQDPGQGLRLIYYSQIVNDFQKGDIAEGYSVSREKKESFPLTVTSAQKNPTAFYLCASRRTQGNYGYTFGSGTRLTVV.